This TCR beta chain was profiled in a study of identical twins. The trim removed 2 bases at V and 4 bases at J, leaving 4 bases unmatched. CDR1 and CDR2 (germline): MNHEY, SMNVEV (reference sequence). The CDR3 is made up of 15 amino acids. This clonotype occurred many times. One entry per CDR3 protein, called by TCRdb with MiXCR from the 5' RACE reads. The data hold hundreds of thousands of distinct CDR3 sequences, with less than 10% observed a single time. These data were also filed under a second study, of yellow fever vaccine responses in identical twins.

Sequencing used PBMCs. The rearrangement joins TRBV27 to TRBJ2-1, with 8 bases that match TRBD2. The TCR originated in a woman between 18 and 29 years old in good health. Written as DNA, the CDR3 is TGTGCCAGCAGTTTAGAGTCTAGCGGGTACAATGAGCAGTTCTTC. It yields the protein CASSLESSGYNEQFF.